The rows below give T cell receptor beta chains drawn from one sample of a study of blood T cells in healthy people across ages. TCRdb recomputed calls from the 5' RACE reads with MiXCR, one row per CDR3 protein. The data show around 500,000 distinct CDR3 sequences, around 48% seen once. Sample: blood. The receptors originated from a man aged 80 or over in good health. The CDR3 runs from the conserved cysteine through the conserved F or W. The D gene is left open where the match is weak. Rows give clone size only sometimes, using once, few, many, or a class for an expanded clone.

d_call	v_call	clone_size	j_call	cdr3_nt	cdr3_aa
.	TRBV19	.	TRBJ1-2	TGTGCCACCCGCCCCGGTCCCTCCTATGGCTACACCTTC	CATRPGPSYGYTF
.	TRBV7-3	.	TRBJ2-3	TGTGCCAGCAGCTTAACCGGTCCGGGAAGCACAGATACGCAGTATTTT	CASSLTGPGSTDTQYF
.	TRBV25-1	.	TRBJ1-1	TGTGCCAGCAGTGAAAGACGAGGGGTGAACACTGAAGCTTTCTTT	CASSERRGVNTEAFF
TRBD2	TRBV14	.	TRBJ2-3	TGTGCCAGCAGCCGCATAGCGGGGGGGAGCACAGATACGCAGTATTTT	CASSRIAGGSTDTQYF
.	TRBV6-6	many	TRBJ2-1	TGTGCCAGCACGGGGGGCCGATATGAGCAGTTCTTC	CASTGGRYEQFF
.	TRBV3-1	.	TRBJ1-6	TGTGCCAGCAGCCAATTTAATAACCCTTCACCCCTCCACTTT	CASSQFNNPSPLHF
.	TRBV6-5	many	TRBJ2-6	TGTGCCAGCAGTTCGGAGGGGGGCAACTCTGGGGCCAACGTCCTGACTTTC	CASSSEGGNSGANVLTF
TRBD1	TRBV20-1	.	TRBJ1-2	TGCAGTGCCCGTCCCCAGGGACAGGGAAACTATGGCTACACCTTC	CSARPQGQGNYGYTF
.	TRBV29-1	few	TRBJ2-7	TGCAGCGTCTCGATAACTGGGTCCTACGAGCAGTACTTC	CSVSITGSYEQYF
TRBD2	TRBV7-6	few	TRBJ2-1	TGTGCCAGCAGCTTAGGCCTAGCGGGGCGTGAGCAGTTCTTC	CASSLGLAGREQFF
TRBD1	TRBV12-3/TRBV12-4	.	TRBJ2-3	TGTGCCACAGGGGGATGGGATACGCAGTATTTT	CATGGWDTQYF
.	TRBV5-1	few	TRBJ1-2	TGCGCCAGCAGCGTGGGACACACCGGCTATGGCTACACCTTC	CASSVGHTGYGYTF
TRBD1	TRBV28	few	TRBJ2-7	TGTGCCAGCGGGGACAGGGCCTACGAGCAGTACTTC	CASGDRAYEQYF
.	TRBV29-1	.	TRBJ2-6	TGCAGCGTTGGGGCTGAGTCGGGGGCCAACGTCCTGACTTTC	CSVGAESGANVLTF
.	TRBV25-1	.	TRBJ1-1	TGTGCCACCTCGGGAAGCTACACTGAAGCTTTCTTT	CATSGSYTEAFF
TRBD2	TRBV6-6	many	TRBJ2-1	TGTGCCAGCAGTTACTCGGGGACTAGATACAATGAGCAGTTCTTC	CASSYSGTRYNEQFF
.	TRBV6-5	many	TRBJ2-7	TGTGCCAGCAGTTACTCGACGTCAGGGGGGGCCTACGAGCAGTACTTC	CASSYSTSGGAYEQYF
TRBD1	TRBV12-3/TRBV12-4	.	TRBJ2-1	TGTGCCAGCAGTTTGGGACAGGGAGTGGGGTTAAGTGAGCAGTTCTTC	CASSLGQGVGLSEQFF
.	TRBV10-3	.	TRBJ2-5	TGTGCCATCAGTGAGTCGATCGGCGGGCAGCAAGAGACCCAGTACTTC	CAISESIGGQQETQYF
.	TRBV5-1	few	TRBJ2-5	TGCGCCAGCAGCTCCGACAGGAAAGAGACCCAGTACTTC	CASSSDRKETQYF
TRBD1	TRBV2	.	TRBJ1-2	TGTGCCAGCAAAGGGACAGGGGGCTCGGGGGGCTACACCTTC	CASKGTGGSGGYTF
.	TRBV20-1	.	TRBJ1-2	TGCAGTGCTAGACACCAAGGGGTTAACTATGGCTACACCTTC	CSARHQGVNYGYTF
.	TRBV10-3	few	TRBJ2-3	TGTGCCATCAGGATGGAGGGGTTGACAGATACGCAGTATTTT	CAIRMEGLTDTQYF
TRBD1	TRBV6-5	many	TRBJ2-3	TGTGCCAGCTCCGGGACAGGGGGCGCAGATACGCAGTATTTT	CASSGTGGADTQYF
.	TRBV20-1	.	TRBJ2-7	TGCAGTGCGAGGGGGGTCTACGAGCAGTACTTC	CSARGVYEQYF
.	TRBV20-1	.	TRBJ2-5	TGCAGTGCTTCTACAGGGAGGTGGGAGACCCAGTACTTC	CSASTGRWETQYF
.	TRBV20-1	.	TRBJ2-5	TGCAGTGCTAGATCCAAGGGAATCCAAGAGACCCAGTACTTC	CSARSKGIQETQYF
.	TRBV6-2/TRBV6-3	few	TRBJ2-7	TGTGCCAGCAACCCTAGCGACCCAACCTACGAGCAGTACTTC	CASNPSDPTYEQYF
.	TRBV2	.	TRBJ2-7	TGTGGCGTACGGGACGTCCGCGACGAGCAGTACTTC	CGVRDVRDEQYF
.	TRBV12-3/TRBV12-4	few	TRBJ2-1	TGTGCCAGCAGTACCAGGGACACCCGGGTTTACAATGAGCAGTTCTTC	CASSTRDTRVYNEQFF
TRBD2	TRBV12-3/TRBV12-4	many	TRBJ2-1	TGTGCCAGCAAGGCTCGCGGGGGGCCTAACTACAATGAGCAGTTCTTC	CASKARGGPNYNEQFF
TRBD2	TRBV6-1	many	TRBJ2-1	TGTGCCAGCAGTAAAGTCCTAGCGGGAGGGCTGCCCTACAATGAGCAGTTCTTC	CASSKVLAGGLPYNEQFF
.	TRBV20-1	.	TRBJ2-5	TGCAGTGTCTGGGAAGAGACCCAGTACTTC	CSVWEETQYF
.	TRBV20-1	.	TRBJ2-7	TGCAGTGCTAGAGGGATTTACTCCTACGAGCAGTACTTC	CSARGIYSYEQYF
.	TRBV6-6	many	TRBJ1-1	TGTGCCAGCAGGGTACAGGAGAACACTGAAGCTTTCTTT	CASRVQENTEAFF
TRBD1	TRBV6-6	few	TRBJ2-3	TGTGCCAGCAGTTACGGGGACAGGACCACAGATACGCAGTATTTT	CASSYGDRTTDTQYF
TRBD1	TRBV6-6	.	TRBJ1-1	TGTGCCAGCAGTTACGGACAGGGGGTAGGTGCTGAAGCTTTCTTT	CASSYGQGVGAEAFF
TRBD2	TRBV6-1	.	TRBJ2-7	TGTGCCAGCAGTAGGGGGACTAGCGGGAGGGCCATCGCTTCCGAGCAGTACTTC	CASSRGTSGRAIASEQYF
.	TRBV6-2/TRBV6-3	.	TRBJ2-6	TGTGCCAGTCACAGGGCCTCTGGGGCCAACGTCCTGACTTTC	CASHRASGANVLTF